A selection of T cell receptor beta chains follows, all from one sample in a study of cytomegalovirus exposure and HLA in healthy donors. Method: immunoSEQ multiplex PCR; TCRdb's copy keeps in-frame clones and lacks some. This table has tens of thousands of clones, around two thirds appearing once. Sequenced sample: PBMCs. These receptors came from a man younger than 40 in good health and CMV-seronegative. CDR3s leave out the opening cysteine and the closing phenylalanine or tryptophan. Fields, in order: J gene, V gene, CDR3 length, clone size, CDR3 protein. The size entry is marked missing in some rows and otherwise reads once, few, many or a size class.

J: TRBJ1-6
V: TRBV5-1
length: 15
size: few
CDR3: ASSLATGSSYNSPLH

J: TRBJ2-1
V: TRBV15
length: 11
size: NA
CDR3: ATSREGAREQF

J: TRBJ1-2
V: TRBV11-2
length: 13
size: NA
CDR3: ASSLVGEVFYGYT

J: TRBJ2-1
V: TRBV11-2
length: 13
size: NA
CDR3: ASTIFKGVGDEQF

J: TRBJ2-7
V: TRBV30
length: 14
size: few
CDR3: AWSPKALRSTGEQY

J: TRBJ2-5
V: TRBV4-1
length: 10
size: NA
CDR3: ASSQGGLEQY

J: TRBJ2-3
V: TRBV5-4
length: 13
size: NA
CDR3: ASSVDRARADTQY

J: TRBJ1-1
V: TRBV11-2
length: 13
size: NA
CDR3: ASSSLRERNTEAF

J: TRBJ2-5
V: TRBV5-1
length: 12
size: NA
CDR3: ASSSGTGQETQY

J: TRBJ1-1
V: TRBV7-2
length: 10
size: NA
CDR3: ASSAVGGEAF

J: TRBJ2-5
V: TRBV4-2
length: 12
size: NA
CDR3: ASSQSGSPETQY

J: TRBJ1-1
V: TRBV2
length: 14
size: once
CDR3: ASLPGQGEYRDEAF

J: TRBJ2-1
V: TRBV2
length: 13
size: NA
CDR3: ASRGDRATYNEQF

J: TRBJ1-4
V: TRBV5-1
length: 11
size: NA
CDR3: ASPPGTNEKLF

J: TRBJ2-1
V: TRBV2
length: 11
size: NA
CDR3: ATTSGRSDEQF

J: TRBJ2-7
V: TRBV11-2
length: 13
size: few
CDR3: ASSLESGSSYEQY

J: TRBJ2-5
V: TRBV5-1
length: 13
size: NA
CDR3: ASSVTGTGQVREY

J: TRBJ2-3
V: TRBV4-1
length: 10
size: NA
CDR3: ASAQGADTQY

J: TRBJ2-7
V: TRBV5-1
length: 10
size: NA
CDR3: ASAGVRDEQY

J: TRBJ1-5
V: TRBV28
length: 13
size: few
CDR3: ASRKDRGANQPQH

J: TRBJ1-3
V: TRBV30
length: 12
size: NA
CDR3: AWTYIGQGNTIY

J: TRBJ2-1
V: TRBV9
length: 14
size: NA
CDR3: ASSPPFGLAGNEQF

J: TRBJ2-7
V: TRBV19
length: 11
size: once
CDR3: ASSTTYASEQY

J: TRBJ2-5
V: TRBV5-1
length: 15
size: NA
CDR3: ASSLGTSGRNQETQY

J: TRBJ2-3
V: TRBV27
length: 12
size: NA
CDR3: ATNPLAGTDTQY

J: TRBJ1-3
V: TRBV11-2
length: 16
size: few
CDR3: ASSRDRDRGLSGNTIY

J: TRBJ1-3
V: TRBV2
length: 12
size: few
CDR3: ASSVGGRGNTIY

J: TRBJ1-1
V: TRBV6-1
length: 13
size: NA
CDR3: ASSGFTGINTEAF

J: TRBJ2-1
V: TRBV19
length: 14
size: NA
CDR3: ASRLLQGTRGNEQF

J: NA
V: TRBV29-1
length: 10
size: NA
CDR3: SARDRGHEQY

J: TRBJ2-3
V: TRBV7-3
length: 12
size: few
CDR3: ASSDRAGADTQY

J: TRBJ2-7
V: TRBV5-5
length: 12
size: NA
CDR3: ASSGTGDSYEQY

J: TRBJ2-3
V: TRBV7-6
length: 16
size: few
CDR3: ASSLGGQGLGPTDTQY

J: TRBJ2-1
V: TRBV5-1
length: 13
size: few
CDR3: ASSQGGGGNNEQF

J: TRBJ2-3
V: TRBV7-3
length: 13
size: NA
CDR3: ASSPLGGGTDTQY

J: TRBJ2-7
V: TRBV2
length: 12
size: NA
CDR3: ASSVFGSAYEQY

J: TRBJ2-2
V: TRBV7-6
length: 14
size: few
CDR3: ASSKKGGWNTGELF

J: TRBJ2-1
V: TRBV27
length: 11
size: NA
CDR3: ASTQGSYNEQF

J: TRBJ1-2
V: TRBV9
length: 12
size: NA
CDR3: ASSVEYRGYGYT

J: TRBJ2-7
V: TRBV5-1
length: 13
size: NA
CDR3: ASSFSGTGAYEQY

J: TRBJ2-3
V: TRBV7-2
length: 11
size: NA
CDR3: ASSLGQADTQY

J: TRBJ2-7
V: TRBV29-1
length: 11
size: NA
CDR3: SVVRRASYEQY

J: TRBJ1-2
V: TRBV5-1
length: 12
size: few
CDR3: ASSLGVSGGGYT

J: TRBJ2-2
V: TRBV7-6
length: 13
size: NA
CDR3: ASSPLRTGNGELF

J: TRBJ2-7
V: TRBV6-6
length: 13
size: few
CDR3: ASSYKGQGPYEQY

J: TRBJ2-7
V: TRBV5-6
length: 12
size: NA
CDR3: ASSLVWSSYEQY

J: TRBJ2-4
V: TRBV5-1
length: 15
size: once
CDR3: ASSARQGSNLKNIQY

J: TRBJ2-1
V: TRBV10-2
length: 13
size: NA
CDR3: ASSPTSGIDNEQF

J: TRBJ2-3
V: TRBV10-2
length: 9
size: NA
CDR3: ASSPTDTQY

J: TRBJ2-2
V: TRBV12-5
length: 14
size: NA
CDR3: ASGLGNQGNTGELF

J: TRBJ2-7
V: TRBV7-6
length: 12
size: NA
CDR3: ASSLAAVTYEQY

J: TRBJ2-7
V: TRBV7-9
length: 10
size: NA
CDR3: SSSLAGSEQY

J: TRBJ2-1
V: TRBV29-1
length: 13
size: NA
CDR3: SVEGTSVFYNEQF

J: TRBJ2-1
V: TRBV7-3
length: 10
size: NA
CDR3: ASSLTSREQF

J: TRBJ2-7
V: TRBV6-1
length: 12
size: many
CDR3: ASGEWERSHEQY